The sequence of this T cell receptor beta chain was determined in a study of T cells in Graves' hyperthyroidism and ophthalmopathy. It was RNA transcripts that yielded the amplified TCR beta CDR3 regions. HTBI primers were used for first-round RT-PCR of the TCR CDR3. TCRdb re-derived calls from the multiplex PCR reads in MiXCR, one entry per CDR3 protein. The sample gives about 560,000 distinct CDR3 sequences, less than 15% of which show up once; around 14% is in the top ten. The CDR3 is 20 residues long. Germline CDR1 is MGHRA and CDR2 is YSYEKL. Germline trimming cut 0 bases from V and 2 bases from J; bases unmatched to any gene: 18.

The origin of this receptor is a woman in her 40s with Graves' hyperthyroidism. Sequencing input: blood. This chain joins TRBV4-1 and TRBJ2-7; 8 nucleotides align to TRBD2. The CDR3 region is CASSQDIGSGSLLITYEQYF. The CDR3 nucleotides read TGCGCCAGCAGCCAAGATATAGGGAGCGGGAGCCTATTAATTACCTACGAGCAGTACTTC.